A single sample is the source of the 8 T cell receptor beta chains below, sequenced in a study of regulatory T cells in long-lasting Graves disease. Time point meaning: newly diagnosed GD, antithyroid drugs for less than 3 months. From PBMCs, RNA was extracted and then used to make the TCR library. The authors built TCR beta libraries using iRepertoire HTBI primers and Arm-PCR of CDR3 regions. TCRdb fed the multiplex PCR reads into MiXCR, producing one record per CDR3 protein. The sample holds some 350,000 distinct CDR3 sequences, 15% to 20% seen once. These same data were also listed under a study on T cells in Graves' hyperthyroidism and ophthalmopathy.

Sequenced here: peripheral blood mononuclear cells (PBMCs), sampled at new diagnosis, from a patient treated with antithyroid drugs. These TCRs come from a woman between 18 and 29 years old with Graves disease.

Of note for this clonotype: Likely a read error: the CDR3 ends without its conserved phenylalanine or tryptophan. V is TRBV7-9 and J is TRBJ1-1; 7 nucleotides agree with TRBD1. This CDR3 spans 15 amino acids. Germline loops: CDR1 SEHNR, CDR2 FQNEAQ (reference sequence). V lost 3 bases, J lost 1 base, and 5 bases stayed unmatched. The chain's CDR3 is CASSLTGQSNTEAFS. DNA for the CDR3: TGTGCCAGCAGCTTGACGGGACAGTCGAACACTGAAGCTTTCTCT.

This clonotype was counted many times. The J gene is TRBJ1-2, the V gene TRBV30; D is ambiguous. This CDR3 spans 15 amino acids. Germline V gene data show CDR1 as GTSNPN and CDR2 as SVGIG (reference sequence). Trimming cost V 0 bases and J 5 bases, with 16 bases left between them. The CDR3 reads CAWSVGSSNRYGYTF. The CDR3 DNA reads TGTGCCTGGAGTGTAGGGTCCTCAAATCGGTATGGCTACACCTTC.

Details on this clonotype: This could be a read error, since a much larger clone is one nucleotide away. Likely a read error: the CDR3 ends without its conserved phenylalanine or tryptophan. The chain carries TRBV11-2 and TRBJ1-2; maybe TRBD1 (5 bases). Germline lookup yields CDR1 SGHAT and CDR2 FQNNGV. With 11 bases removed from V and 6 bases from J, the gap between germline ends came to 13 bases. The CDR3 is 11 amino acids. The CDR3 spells CAERVGDGYTL. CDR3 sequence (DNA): TGTGCCGAGCGGGTAGGGGATGGCTACACCCTC.

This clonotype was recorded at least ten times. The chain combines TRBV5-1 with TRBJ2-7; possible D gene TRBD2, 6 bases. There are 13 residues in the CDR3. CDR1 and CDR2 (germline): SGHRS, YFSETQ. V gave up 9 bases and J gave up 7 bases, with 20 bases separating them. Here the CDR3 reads CAIPGLGPCEQYF. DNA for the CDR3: TGCGCCATCCCGGGACTTGGGCCGTGTGAGCAGTACTTC.

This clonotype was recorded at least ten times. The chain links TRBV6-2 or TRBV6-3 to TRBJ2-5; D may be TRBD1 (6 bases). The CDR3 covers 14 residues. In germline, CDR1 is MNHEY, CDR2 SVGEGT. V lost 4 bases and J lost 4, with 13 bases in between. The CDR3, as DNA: TGTGCCAGCAGTTTACAGGGTCGAGGAGAGACCCAGTACTTC. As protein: CASSLQGRGETQYF.

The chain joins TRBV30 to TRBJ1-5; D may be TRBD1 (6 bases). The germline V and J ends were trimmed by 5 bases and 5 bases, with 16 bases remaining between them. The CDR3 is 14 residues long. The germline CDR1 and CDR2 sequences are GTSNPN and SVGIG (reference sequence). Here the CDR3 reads CAWQGAGAHQPQHF. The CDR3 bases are TGTGCCTGGCAAGGGGCAGGGGCCCATCAGCCCCAGCATTTT.

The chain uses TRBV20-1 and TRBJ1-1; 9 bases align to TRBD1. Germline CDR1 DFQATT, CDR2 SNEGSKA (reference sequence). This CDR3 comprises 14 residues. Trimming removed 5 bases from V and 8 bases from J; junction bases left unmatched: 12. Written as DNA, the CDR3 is TGCAGTGCTCCCAAAGTACAGGGGGCACAGGAAGCTTTCTTT. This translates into CSAPKVQGAQEAFF.

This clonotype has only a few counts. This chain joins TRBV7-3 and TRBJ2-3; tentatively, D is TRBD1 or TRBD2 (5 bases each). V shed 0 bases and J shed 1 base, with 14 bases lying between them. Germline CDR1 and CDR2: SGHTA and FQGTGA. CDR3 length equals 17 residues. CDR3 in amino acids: CASSLTELGRGTDTQYF. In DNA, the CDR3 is TGTGCCAGCAGCTTAACCGAGCTGGGACGGGGCACAGATACGCAGTATTTT.